Sequencing of this T cell receptor (beta chain) was carried out in a study of cytomegalovirus exposure and HLA in healthy donors. Study results and limitations: Reports showed the classifier diagnosing cytomegalovirus status with high specificity and sensitivity. The likely explanation for a cluster of highly shared sequence variants was sequencing artifact. In vitro checks showed that a few CMV-associated chains really do target CMV antigens.

CDR1 is LGHNA, CDR2 YNFKEQ, per germline. The V end lost 8 bases, the J end lost 6 bases, and 19 bases lay between the germline ends. The CDR3 extends over 15 amino acids. As to this clone: Its antigen is unknown.

PCR used 60 Vbeta primers and 13 Jbeta primers. Some clones are missing from TCRdb's copy, which holds only in-frame ones; the method was immunoSEQ multiplex PCR. This table holds more than 200,000 clones, 83% found once. Likely unrecorded immune exposures existed in these nominally healthy donors. This chain uses TRBV4-2 with TRBJ2-2; TRBD1 is a possible D gene (6 bases). This sequence was found in a girl aged 10-17 years in good health and CMV-seronegative. Material for sequencing was PBMCs. The CDR3 region is CASLGTPDFAGELFF. The CDR3 DNA reads TGTGCCAGCTTAGGGACACCGGATTTTGCCGGGGAGCTGTTTTTT.